The 24 T cell receptor beta chains listed next were all sequenced from one sample in a study of breast tumors, draining lymph nodes, adjacent tissues. Breast cancer patients provided tissue from their axillary draining lymph nodes. In TCRdb, the multiplex PCR reads were re-called with MiXCR into one record per CDR3 protein. The sample comprises roughly 130,000 distinct CDR3 sequences, about 20% of which are singletons, and over 3% rests with the top ten. The sequenced sample was axillary lymph node tissue. The receptor set was obtained from a female donor with breast cancer. Some clones in this sample may be carry-over from other donors' samples.

V is TRBV6-5 and J is TRBJ2-2; the match to TRBD2 covers 12 bases. The CDR3 extends over 18 amino acids. In germline, CDR1 is MNHEY, CDR2 SVGAGI. V lost 8 bases to trimming and J lost 7 bases; unmatched junction nucleotides: 17. The CDR3 reads CASQTSFLAGGPGGELFF. CDR3 nucleotide sequence: TGTGCCAGCCAAACCTCTTTCCTAGCGGGGGGGCCTGGCGGGGAGCTGTTTTTT.

This clonotype was seen at least ten times. The CDR3 DNA sequence: TGTGCCAGCAGCGAGGGACAGAACTACGAGCAGTACTTC. This codes for CASSEGQNYEQYF. The chain recombines TRBV6-1 with TRBJ2-7; 7 bases agree with TRBD1. This CDR3 is 13 amino acids long. In germline, CDR1 is MNHNS, CDR2 SASEGT. V lost 6 bases and J lost 3; bases outside the gene matches: 5.

The rearrangement joins TRBV6-1 to TRBJ2-3; D might be TRBD1 or TRBD2, each matching 5 bases. The CDR3 sequence is 15 residues long. The V gene's germline CDR1 is MNHNS and CDR2 SASEGT. The germline V and J ends were trimmed by 7 bases and 0 bases, with 14 bases remaining between them. The CDR3 DNA follows: TGTGCCAGCACCGGCGACCGGGACAGCACAGATACGCAGTATTTT. It is translated as CASTGDRDSTDTQYF.

At least ten counts were recorded for this clonotype. The chain uses TRBV9 and TRBJ2-7; tentative D call: TRBD2 (6 bases). Trimming removed 0 bases at V and 1 base at J, with 11 bases between. There are 15 residues in the CDR3. Per germline, CDR1 SGDLS and CDR2 YYNGEE. The CDR3 protein is CASSVGAGTSYEQYF. Here the CDR3 DNA reads TGTGCCAGCAGCGTAGGGGCGGGAACTTCCTACGAGCAGTACTTC.

This clonotype was picked up many times. The CDR3 DNA is TGCGCCAGCAGTGAGTCGAGGACTAGCGGGAGGGAGGCAGATACGCAGTATTTT. Its translation is CASSESRTSGREADTQYF. The V and J genes are TRBV10-2 and TRBJ2-3; 15 nucleotides align to TRBD2. Germline CDR1 WSHSY, CDR2 SAAADI. Trimming cost V 0 bases and J 4 bases; bases outside gene matches: 5. The CDR3 spans 18 residues.

In this sample, this clonotype turned up many times. This chain joins TRBV12-3 or TRBV12-4 and TRBJ1-3, with D unclear. This CDR3 region has 13 residues. Trimming removed 0 bases at V and 4 bases at J, with 4 bases between. Here the CDR3 reads CASSLAAGNTIYF. CDR3 nucleotides: TGTGCCAGCAGTTTAGCTGCAGGAAACACCATATATTTT.

This clonotype was counted ten times or more. The CDR3 DNA is TGTGCCAGCAGTTCCCCCAGGGGAGGTTCACCCCTCCACTTT. It is translated as CASSSPRGGSPLHF. V usage is TRBV6-5 and J usage is TRBJ1-6; TRBD1 is a possible D gene (6 bases). CDR3 length: 14 residues. Looked up from germline, CDR1 is MNHEY and CDR2 is SVGAGI. V lost 4 bases and J lost 9, with 13 bases in between.

This clonotype was picked up many times. This chain links TRBV24-1 with TRBJ2-5; 10 nucleotides match TRBD1. From germline, CDR1 is KGHDR and CDR2 SFDVKD. Trimming at V came to 4 bases and at J to 5 bases, leaving 6 bases not matched to a gene. This CDR3 region has 15 residues. CDR3: CATSEGQGFRETQYF. The CDR3 DNA is TGTGCCACCAGTGAGGGACAGGGGTTTCGGGAGACCCAGTACTTC.

This clonotype turned up a few times. The chain links TRBV19 to TRBJ2-4, with TRBD2 matching 9 bases. With V trimmed by 5 bases and J by 9 bases, 14 bases remained unmatched. From germline, CDR1 is LNHDA and CDR2 SQIVND (reference sequence). This CDR3 is 16 amino acids long. The CDR3 DNA reads as TGTGCCAGTAGTTCTGAGGTTCTAGCGGGAAGCGTCATTCAGTACTTC. Its translation is CASSSEVLAGSVIQYF.

With respect to this clonotype: A much more abundant neighbour one base away suggests this may be a read error. The V gene is TRBV5-6, the J gene TRBJ1-5; no firm D call. There are 15 residues in the CDR3. Germline V gene data show CDR1 as SGHDT and CDR2 as YYEEEE. DNA for the CDR3: TGTGCCAGCAGCTCCTACGCTTCGGGCAATCAGCTCCAGCATTTT. It is translated as CASSSYASGNQLQHF.

This clonotype was recorded at least ten times. DNA for the CDR3: TGCGCCAGCAGCCAAACGGGGGAGACACATCAGCCCCAGCATTTT. Amino acids: CASSQTGETHQPQHF. The chain recombines TRBV5-1 with TRBJ1-5, with D tentatively TRBD1 (5 bases). The CDR3 totals 15 residues. The germline gives CDR1 SGHRS, CDR2 YFSETQ. V gave up 4 bases and J gave up 5 bases, with 16 bases separating them.

In regard to this clonotype: This may be a read error, as it is one base from a much larger clone. The chain has TRBV7-3 and TRBJ1-4; TRBD1 aligns across 10 bases. Looked up from germline, CDR1 is SGHTA and CDR2 is FQGTGA. The V segment lost 4 bases and the J segment 4 bases; nucleotides outside the gene matches: 6. There are 16 residues in the CDR3. This CDR3 is CASSWGQGLSNEKLFF. The CDR3 DNA reads as TGTGCCAGCAGCTGGGGACAGGGGCTCAGTAATGAAAAACTGTTTTTT.

This clonotype was detected ten times or more. The V call is TRBV24-1, the J call TRBJ2-7; no definite D call. From germline, CDR1 is KGHDR and CDR2 SFDVKD. The CDR3 is 13 amino acids. The V end lost 4 bases, the J end lost 9 bases, and 15 bases lay between the germline ends. The CDR3 coding sequence is TGTGCCACCAGTGACAGTCGCGATCCCGGGCAGTACTTC. Amino acid sequence: CATSDSRDPGQYF.

Only one count was recorded for this clonotype. The chain uses TRBV5-1 and TRBJ2-5; weak D call: TRBD2 (6 bases). Trimming pared 1 base from V and 4 bases from J, leaving 11 bases between. Germline assignment: CDR1 SGHRS and CDR2 YFSETQ. The CDR3 totals 14 residues. This CDR3 is CASSLSGSRETQYF. The CDR3 DNA reads as TGCGCCAGCAGCTTGAGCGGGTCCCGAGAGACCCAGTACTTC.

Ten or more counts support this clonotype. The chain links TRBV10-3 to TRBJ2-3; D remains unclear. Trimming took 3 bases from V and 2 from J, leaving 6 bases between them. The V gene's germline CDR1 is ENHRY and CDR2 SYGVKD. CDR3 size: 13 residues. The CDR3: CAISEDSTDTQYF. In DNA form, the CDR3 reads TGTGCCATCAGTGAAGACTCCACAGATACGCAGTATTTT.

This clonotype was observed many times. The chain combines TRBV20-1 with TRBJ2-7; 10 bases map to TRBD1. Germline-derived CDR1 and CDR2 are DFQATT and SNEGSKA (reference sequence). The CDR3 is made up of 15 amino acids. The V gene end was trimmed by 6 bases and the J gene end by 1 base; junction bases not matched to a gene: 9. CDR3 in DNA: TGCAGTGCGTCCCAGGGACAGGGGACTTCCTACGAGCAGTACTTC. Its translation: CSASQGQGTSYEQYF.

There are many counts of this clonotype. The chain joins TRBV6-1 to TRBJ1-2, with D unclear. V was shortened by 7 bases and J by 0 bases, with 6 bases between the two germline ends. Germline CDR1 is MNHNS and CDR2 is SASEGT. This CDR3 contains 12 residues. CDR3 sequence reads: CASNDANYGYTF. The CDR3 DNA sequence: TGTGCCAGCAATGACGCTAACTATGGCTACACCTTC.

About this clonotype itself: Germline is not matched at one junction end, which may reflect a read error. This chain links TRBV18 with TRBJ2-5; D not resolved. Germline V gives CDR1 KGHSH, CDR2 LQKENI. The CDR3 is 15 amino acids. Written as DNA, the CDR3 is TGTGCCAGCTCACCACCCCGATCAGACCAAGAGACCCAGTCCTTC. Protein: CASSPPRSDQETQSF.

This clonotype was observed at least ten times. The V gene is TRBV6-1, the J gene TRBJ2-5, with 8 bases that match TRBD2. From germline, CDR1 is MNHNS and CDR2 SASEGT. Trimming took 2 bases from V and 10 from J; bases not matched to a gene: 15. The CDR3 spans 16 residues. DNA for the CDR3: TGTGCCAGCAGTGAATTTGGCGGGGGGCCGCCTAGGGACCAGTACTTC. It specifies CASSEFGGGPPRDQYF.

This clonotype was recorded many times. The V and J genes are TRBV5-1 and TRBJ2-3, with 10 bases aligning to TRBD1. The junction had 7 bases not matched to a gene; V was cut back by 7 bases and J by 5 bases. In germline, CDR1 is SGHRS, CDR2 YFSETQ. The CDR3 covers 14 residues. CDR3 DNA: TGCGCCAGCGGCAGACAGGGGGCGATAGATACGCAGTATTTT. It yields the protein CASGRQGAIDTQYF.

This clonotype came up many times. The chain joins TRBV5-5 to TRBJ1-2; D gene ambiguous. Germline CDR1 reads SGHKS; CDR2 reads YYEKEE (reference sequence). The CDR3 has 13 amino acids. Trimming removed 0 bases from V and 0 bases from J, with 3 bases in between. CDR3 residues: CASSLVPNYGYTF. The CDR3 nucleotides are TGTGCCAGCAGCTTGGTGCCTAACTATGGCTACACCTTC. The complete variable domain, with remaining parts taken from reference TRBV5-5 and TRBJ1-2, reads DAGVTQSPTHLIKTRGQQVTLRCSPISGHKSVSWYQQVLGQGPQFIFQYYEKEERGRGNFPDRFSARQFPNYSSELNVNALLLGDSALYLCASSLVPNYGYTFGSGTRLTVV.

Turning to this clonotype: With a far larger clone one base away, a read error is the likely cause. This chain joins TRBV6-6 and TRBJ2-1; D not resolved. Germline loops: CDR1 MNHNY, CDR2 SVGAGI (reference sequence). The CDR3 runs to 10 residues. Here the CDR3 DNA reads TGTGCCAGCGGCTACAATGAGCGGTTCTTC. Amino acids: CASGYNERFF.

The count of this clonotype is one. The V call is TRBV3-1, the J call TRBJ2-1; no clear D. This CDR3 has 12 residues. CDR1 is LGHDT and CDR2 is YNNKEL in the germline V gene (reference sequence). Trimming left V 1 base short and J 9 bases short, with 7 bases between. The CDR3 sequence: CASSQVYAEQFF. In nucleotides, the CDR3 is TGTGCCAGCAGCCAAGTTTATGCTGAGCAGTTCTTC.

This clonotype has a handful of counts. The chain uses TRBV7-2 and TRBJ1-5; D is unclear. The CDR3 runs 13 residues. Germline V lookup: CDR1 SGHTA, CDR2 FQGNSA. V was clipped by 5 bases and J by 2 bases, with 7 bases between them. The CDR3 nucleotides are TGTGCCAGCAGCAATAGGGGCAATCAGCCCCAGCATTTT. Protein sequence: CASSNRGNQPQHF.